These 19 T cell receptor beta chains originate from one sample sequenced in a study of T-cell memory formation after mild COVID-19. TCRdb called the 5' RACE reads again in MiXCR, with one record for every CDR3 protein. The table has hundreds of thousands of distinct CDR3 sequences, 23% seen once. Sequenced input: PBMCs or a T cell subset sorted from them (not recorded which). These receptors all stem from an adult woman who had mild COVID-19 (a few samples of this study predate the infection). Cell type and time point are not known.

In this sample, this clonotype turned up a few times. V and J are TRBV7-3 and TRBJ2-4; TRBD2 agrees at 9 bases. This CDR3 spans 19 amino acids. The ends lost 1 base at V and 0 bases at J; junction bases unmatched: 10. CDR1 is SGHTA, CDR2 FQGTGA, per germline. The CDR3 here is CASSLSGRGGWSAKNIQYF. DNA for the CDR3: TGTGCCAGCAGCTTAAGTGGGCGGGGGGGCTGGTCAGCCAAAAACATTCAGTACTTC.

This chain connects TRBV29-1 to TRBJ2-1; TRBD2 matches at 10 bases. CDR1 is SQVTM and CDR2 is ANQGSEA in the germline V gene. The V segment lost 5 bases and the J segment 2 bases; nucleotides outside the gene matches: 3. The CDR3 runs to 14 residues. CDR3 residues: CSVPLAGTYNEQFF. The CDR3 nucleotides read TGCAGCGTTCCACTAGCGGGGACCTACAATGAGCAGTTCTTC.

Only a few counts were recorded for this clonotype. V usage is TRBV7-6 and J usage is TRBJ2-1; D remains unclear. Between the trimmed V and J ends, which lost 1 base and 2 bases, there was a span of 6 bases. Germline V gene data show CDR1 as SGHVS and CDR2 as FNYEAQ. The CDR3 is 14 amino acids. The CDR3 DNA is TGTGCCAGCAGCTTAGAATCCACCTACAATGAGCAGTTCTTC. Translation gives CASSLESTYNEQFF.

This clonotype has a count of ten or more. V is TRBV2 and J is TRBJ2-1; D remains ambiguous. This CDR3 is 11 amino acids long. Looked up from germline, CDR1 is SNHLY and CDR2 is FYNNEI. The ends were cut back, 4 bases at V and 3 bases at J, with 1 base in the middle. CDR3 DNA sequence: TGTGCCAGCAGTGGCTACAATGAGCAGTTCTTC. Protein: CASSGYNEQFF.

The CDR3, as DNA: TGTGCCAGCAGCTCGTCATTTGAGACCCAGTACTTC. Translated, it gives CASSSSFETQYF. This chain connects TRBV12-3 or TRBV12-4 to TRBJ2-5; the D is unclear. This CDR3 has 12 amino acids. V was cut by 6 bases and J by 5 bases, with 10 bases left in between.

V and J are TRBV29-1 and TRBJ2-7; unclear D gene. The CDR3 covers 10 residues. Trimming removed 6 bases at V and 5 bases at J, with 8 bases between. From germline, CDR1 is SQVTM and CDR2 ANQGSEA. The CDR3 sequence is CSVQTHEQYF. The CDR3 DNA reads TGCAGCGTCCAAACCCACGAGCAGTACTTC.

The chain is built from TRBV19 and TRBJ2-1; 10 nucleotides align to TRBD1. This CDR3 is built from 14 residues. Germline assignment: CDR1 LNHDA and CDR2 SQIVND (reference sequence). After removal of 3 bases from V and 7 bases from J, the junction contained 3 bases not matched to a gene. In nucleotides, the CDR3 is TGTGCCAGTAGTATTGACAGGGGGCGGAATGAGCAGTTCTTC. Amino acid sequence: CASSIDRGRNEQFF.

In its sample, this clonotype was seen a few times. This CDR3 reads CASSYDREGSTEAFF. CDR3 coding DNA: TGTGCCAGCAGTTACGACAGGGAGGGGTCCACTGAAGCTTTCTTT. The chain combines TRBV6-6 with TRBJ1-1; 7 bases are a match to TRBD1. Germline loops: CDR1 MNHNY, CDR2 SVGAGI (reference sequence). This CDR3 contains 15 residues. Trimming took 2 bases from V and 4 from J; bases not matched to a gene: 7.

This clonotype was counted many times. The genes are TRBV28 and TRBJ2-7; D may be TRBD1 (6 bases). Germline CDR1 MDHEN, CDR2 SYDVKM. This CDR3 has 15 amino acids. Trimming took 1 base from V and 4 from J, leaving 14 bases between them. CDR3 nucleotide sequence: TGTGCCAGCAGTTTATTGGGTTGGGGACAATACGAGCAGTACTTC. Protein product: CASSLLGWGQYEQYF.

This chain links TRBV14 with TRBJ2-7; possibly TRBD1 for D (6 bases). The CDR3 runs to 11 residues. Germline values: CDR1 SGHDN, CDR2 FVKESK. V gave up 4 bases and J gave up 9 bases, with 10 bases separating them. CDR3 DNA: TGTGCCAGCAGCCTCAGGGGACGGCAGTACTTC. Its protein is CASSLRGRQYF.

The CDR3 sequence is CASSQATSGGDTGELFF. As DNA, the CDR3 is TGCGCCAGCAGCCAAGCTACTAGCGGGGGGGACACCGGGGAGCTGTTTTTT. This sequence joins TRBV4-1 and TRBJ2-2; 13 nucleotides line up with TRBD2. CDR3 size: 17 residues. J lost 3 bases, V lost 1 base, and 2 bases had no gene match. In germline, CDR1 is MGHRA, CDR2 YSYEKL.

This chain links TRBV6-2 or TRBV6-3 with TRBJ1-1, with D perhaps TRBD1 (5 bases). Deletions cut 6 bases from V and 0 bases from J, with 14 bases between. The CDR3 totals 15 residues. The germline V gene encodes CDR1 MNHEY and CDR2 SVGEGT. The CDR3 nucleotides read TGTGCCAGCAGGCAACAGTGGGGGGTGAACACTGAAGCTTTCTTT. Protein sequence: CASRQQWGVNTEAFF.

The rearrangement joins TRBV25-1 to TRBJ2-5, with 14 bases that match TRBD2. The CDR3 runs to 17 residues. The junction had 7 bases not matched to a gene; V was cut back by 3 bases and J by 4 bases. Germline lookup yields CDR1 MGHDK and CDR2 SYGVNS. As DNA, the CDR3 is TGTGCCAGCAGTGATGCCCCCGGACTAGCGGGAGGAGAGACCCAGTACTTC. Residues: CASSDAPGLAGGETQYF.

This clonotype was found many times. This chain joins TRBV4-1 and TRBJ2-7; 9 bases map to TRBD1. Germline CDR1 MGHRA, CDR2 YSYEKL. The CDR3 contains 15 residues. Trimming cost V 0 bases and J 0 bases; bases outside gene matches: 0. DNA of the CDR3: TGCGCCAGCAGCCAAGAGGGACAGGGCTCCTACGAGCAGTACTTC. As protein: CASSQEGQGSYEQYF.

This clonotype occurred a few times. The chain links TRBV4-3 to TRBJ2-7; possible D gene TRBD2, 6 bases. Germline V gene data show CDR1 as LGHNA and CDR2 as YSLEER. V lost 1 base to trimming and J lost 2 bases, with 15 bases between them. This CDR3 is built from 16 residues. CDR3 sequence reads: CASSQGRTGAPYEQYF. The CDR3 DNA sequence: TGCGCCAGCAGCCAAGGTCGAACGGGAGCCCCCTACGAGCAGTACTTC.

This clonotype was picked up many times. The chain combines TRBV6-6 with TRBJ2-5; D is ambiguous. This CDR3 has 14 residues. Germline lookup yields CDR1 MNHNY and CDR2 SVGAGI (reference sequence). Trimming removed 2 bases at V and 0 bases at J, with 7 bases between. CDR3: CASSYRPYQETQYF. DNA for the CDR3: TGTGCCAGCAGTTACCGACCGTACCAAGAGACCCAGTACTTC.

This clonotype showed up just a few times. In DNA, the CDR3 is TGCAGCGTTGAAATGTTCTATGGCTACACCTTC. Protein product: CSVEMFYGYTF. The V gene is TRBV29-1, the J gene TRBJ1-2; D is unclear. The V and J ends lost 2 bases and 4 bases respectively, with 5 bases between them. In germline, CDR1 is SQVTM, CDR2 ANQGSEA. The CDR3 consists of 11 residues.

This sequence joins TRBV5-5 and TRBJ1-2; D may be TRBD1 (6 bases). V lost 9 bases, J lost 2 bases, and 23 bases lay in between. Germline V lookup: CDR1 SGHKS, CDR2 YYEKEE (reference sequence). CDR3 length: 16 amino acids. The DNA of the CDR3 is TGTGCCACCCGAGGGACACTGATGTGGAGGAACTATGGCTACACCTTC. Its translation: CATRGTLMWRNYGYTF.

V and J are TRBV6-2 or TRBV6-3 and TRBJ2-1, with D tentatively TRBD2 (5 bases). The CDR3 loop spans 18 amino acids. Germline V CDR1 and CDR2: MNHEY, SVGEGT. The ends were cut back, 2 bases at V and 0 bases at J, with 17 bases in the middle. CDR3 sequence: CASSYPPPSGSSYNEQFF. In nucleotides, the CDR3 is TGTGCCAGCAGTTACCCTCCCCCGAGCGGAAGCTCCTACAATGAGCAGTTCTTC.